A selection of T cell receptor beta chains follows, all from one sample in a study of blood T cell repertoires in COVID-19. The method was immunoSEQ multiplex PCR; TCRdb's version includes in-frame clones alone and lacks a portion of them. The sample carries some 250,000 clones, around 87% recorded once. The sequenced sample was peripheral blood. These receptor sequences come from a woman aged 55-69 years with COVID-19, enrolled during active disease. Each CDR3 is given with its conserved first and last residue. The order of the fields is clone size, CDR3 length, V gene, J gene, CDR3 protein. Rows may omit the clone size; those that give it use once, few, many or a size class.

>-|16|TRBV6-2/TRBV6-3|TRBJ2-7
CASSYPLPPGPNEQYF
>-|15|TRBV7-9|TRBJ1-2
CASSRTGDTNYGYTF
>-|15|TRBV7-3|TRBJ2-7
CASSPEGGAAHEQYF
>-|14|TRBV10-1|TRBJ1-5
CASYLWEGNQPQHF
>-|10|TRBV20-1|TRBJ1-1
CSARDSGAFF
>-|16|TRBV18|TRBJ2-5
CASSSLFSGPQETQYF
>-|14|TRBV3-1/TRBV3-2|TRBJ2-1
CASKRTPGDNEQFF
>-|17|TRBV7-2|TRBJ1-5
CASSFLGTSYSNQPQHF
>-|17|TRBV4-1|TRBJ1-6
CASSQLQGAEGSSPLHF
>-|16|TRBV19|TRBJ2-4
CASSPGGRINGNIQYF
>once|15|TRBV18|TRBJ1-1
CASSLIQGRGNEAFF
>-|15|TRBV6-5|TRBJ2-1
CASSLGLAGGNEQFF
>-|13|TRBV5-1|TRBJ1-2
CASSLTVNYGYTF
>-|16|TRBV19|TRBJ1-5
CASSSTLTGSNQPQHF
>-|13|TRBV7-9|TRBJ2-1
CASRLGTYNEQFF
>once|14|TRBV7-3|TRBJ2-1
CASSFSGPSNEQFF
>-|14|TRBV5-1|TRBJ2-2
CASQDRGFTGELFF
>few|15|TRBV28|TRBJ1-1
CASSTYRGRGTEAFF
>-|15|TRBV4-2|TRBJ1-2
CASSQGDTNLYGYTF
>-|15|TRBV19|TRBJ2-5
CASRPRGAGDETQYF
>-|15|TRBV5-1|TRBJ2-5
CASSWTSSGQETQYF
>-|16|TRBV28|TRBJ2-7
CASSFGSSLSSYEQYF
>-|13|TRBV11-2|TRBJ1-2
CASSLGTNYGYTF
>once|13|TRBV30|TRBJ2-1
CAWRTSGRNEQFF
>-|15|TRBV27|TRBJ2-7
CASSLSRLSSYEQYF
>-|14|TRBV30|TRBJ2-7
CAWSEGLAALEQYF
>-|15|TRBV18|TRBJ2-1
CASSPPGLAVGEQFF
>-|16|TRBV20-1|TRBJ2-3
CSASSGTSTSTDTQYF
>-|11|TRBV20-1|TRBJ1-1
CSASGRTEAFF
>few|12|TRBV18|TRBJ2-1
CASSPARGEQFF
>-|14|TRBV7-9|TRBJ2-7
CASSLGQGFHEQYF
>-|13|TRBV6-2/TRBV6-3|TRBJ1-2
CASSPGQHYGYTF
>-|14|TRBV7-9|TRBJ1-4
CASARDRNNEKLFF
>-|15|TRBV28|TRBJ2-5
CASIRPGTYQETQYF
>-|15|TRBV9|TRBJ2-1
CASSERGDREFEQFF
>-|14|TRBV29-1|TRBJ1-3
CSVAQGSSGNTIYF
>-|15|TRBV29-1|TRBJ2-7
CSVRTYSRKDYEQYF
>-|16|TRBV28|TRBJ1-1
CASSLVALGGNTEAFF
>-|15|TRBV24-1|TRBJ1-1
CATSADRGHFTEAFF
>once|13|TRBV13|TRBJ1-1
CASSRVRNTEAFF
>-|13|TRBV7-8|TRBJ1-6
CASSFRVESPLHF
>-|14|TRBV30|TRBJ1-1
CAWSPQQGRTEAFF
>-|18|TRBV10-1|TRBJ1-4
CASSESPRDRRFNEKLFF
>-|13|TRBV6-5|TRBJ2-5
CASTRGRGETQYF
>-|13|TRBV24-1|TRBJ2-3
CATSDIPPDTQYF
>few|16|TRBV18|TRBJ2-1
CASSQGTSGSYNEQFF
>-|16|TRBV28|TRBJ2-5
CASTPPAGTSQETQYF